This is a list of T cell receptor beta chains from one sample in a study of cytomegalovirus exposure and HLA in healthy donors. Sequencing used immunoSEQ multiplex PCR; TCRdb keeps in-frame clones, though not all of them. This table holds about 65,000 clones, 70% to 80% found once. The sequenced sample consisted of PBMCs. These receptors were taken from a girl aged 5 to 17 in good health and CMV-seropositive. Each CDR3 is given with its conserved first and last residue. Each record gives: V gene, J gene, clone size, D gene, CDR3 DNA, CDR3 protein. A D gene is named only where the DNA matches it firmly. The size entry is marked missing in some rows and otherwise reads once, few, many or a size class.

TRBV29-1	TRBJ1-4	.	.	TGCAGCGTTGTGGCAGAAAATGAAAAACTGTTTTTT	CSVVAENEKLFF
TRBV9	TRBJ2-7	.	.	TGTGCCAGCAGCGTAGAGGACATCACCTACGAGCAGTACTTC	CASSVEDITYEQYF
TRBV30	TRBJ2-7	.	.	TGTGCCTCCGGACAGCCCTACTCCTACGAGCAGTACTTC	CASGQPYSYEQYF
TRBV28	TRBJ1-4	.	.	TGTGCCAGCAGTTTCCTCCGACACTTAGGATATGAAAAACTGTTTTTT	CASSFLRHLGYEKLFF
TRBV18	TRBJ2-1	.	TRBD1	TGTGCCAGCTCACCGCTTTTCGGGACAGATGAGCAGTTCTTC	CASSPLFGTDEQFF
TRBV28	TRBJ1-1	.	.	TGTGCCAGCAGTCACGTTAAGCTCCTCCGAACCACTGAAGCTTTCTTT	CASSHVKLLRTTEAFF
TRBV5-1	TRBJ2-6	.	TRBD1	TGCGCCAGCAGCTTGGCTCCGGGACAGAACTCTGGGGCCAACGTCCTGACTTTC	CASSLAPGQNSGANVLTF
TRBV2	TRBJ2-7	.	TRBD2	TGTGCCAGCAGTGAAGAGCTCAAGAGCGGGAGGGAGCAGTACTTC	CASSEELKSGREQYF
TRBV7-9	TRBJ1-1	.	.	TGTGCCAGCAGCCAACGGGGGAGTGTCACTGAAGCTTTCTTT	CASSQRGSVTEAFF
TRBV4-1	TRBJ2-1	.	TRBD1	TGCGCCAGCAGCCAGGACGACCCCGGGACAGGGGGCAATGAGCAGTTCTTC	CASSQDDPGTGGNEQFF
TRBV29-1	TRBJ1-5	.	.	TGCAGCGTTGAAAGGAAGGGGCGAATGCCCCAGCATTTT	CSVERKGRMPQHF
TRBV28	TRBJ1-2	.	TRBD1	TGTGCCAGCAGTCCAGCCGGGACAGGGAATGGCTACACCTTC	CASSPAGTGNGYTF
TRBV2	TRBJ2-7	once	.	TGTGCCAGCTGCCGGGACTTCTACGAGCAGTACTTC	CASCRDFYEQYF
TRBV30	TRBJ1-2	.	TRBD1	TGTGCCTGGAGTGTCACCGGACAGGGGACCGGCTACACCTTC	CAWSVTGQGTGYTF
TRBV27	TRBJ2-1	.	TRBD2	TGTGCCAGCAGTCGCCGGACTAGCACCCAGACCTACCATGAGCAGTTCTTC	CASSRRTSTQTYHEQFF
TRBV28	TRBJ2-7	.	.	TGTGCCAGCAGTCCCCCGGCGGAGCACCCCTACGAGCAGTACTTC	CASSPPAEHPYEQYF
TRBV10-3	TRBJ1-2	few	.	TGTGCCATCAGTGAAGCAGGGCCTGGTGGCTACACCTTC	CAISEAGPGGYTF
TRBV2	TRBJ1-2	.	TRBD1	TGTGCCAGCAGTGTGAACCGGGACAGGGGAGGAGATGGCTACACCTTC	CASSVNRDRGGDGYTF
TRBV28	TRBJ2-2	.	.	TGTGCCAGCACTTTTCGGAAGCTGAGGAGGACCGGGGAGCTGTTTTTT	CASTFRKLRRTGELFF
TRBV23-1	TRBJ2-7	.	.	TGCGCCAGCAGTCAAGGTCGTTCTATTGGACAGAAGGACGAGCAGTACTTC	CASSQGRSIGQKDEQYF
TRBV30	TRBJ1-4	.	.	TGTGCCGGCGGACGGGGGGGTGGAGAAAAACTGTTTTTT	CAGGRGGGEKLFF
TRBV6-6	TRBJ1-3	few	.	TGTGCCAGCAGCCTACAGCACTCTGGAAACACCATATATTTT	CASSLQHSGNTIYF
TRBV6-5	TRBJ1-2	.	.	TGTGCCAGCAGTCAGTCTAACTATGGCTACACCTTC	CASSQSNYGYTF
TRBV15	TRBJ2-7	.	.	TGTGCCACCGGAACTCGACAGGGACTGCCCTACGAGCAGTACTTC	CATGTRQGLPYEQYF
TRBV7-6	TRBJ1-6	few	.	TGTGCCAGCAGCTTAGAAACAGGGTGGATCAATTCACCCCTCCACTTT	CASSLETGWINSPLHF
TRBV19	TRBJ2-1	.	.	TGTGCCAGTCGGGTCCCCCCCTACAATGAGCAGTTCTTC	CASRVPPYNEQFF
TRBV4-1	TRBJ2-7	.	.	TGCGCCAGCAGCCAAGTTACCGGTAAAGCCTACGAGCAGTACTTC	CASSQVTGKAYEQYF
TRBV28	TRBJ2-4	.	TRBD1	TGTGCCAGCATGGTAGGGACAGTCAAAAACATTCAGTACTTC	CASMVGTVKNIQYF
TRBV7-9	TRBJ1-2	.	TRBD1	TGTGCCAGCAGCCAGAGGGACAGGGGACACTATGGCTACACCTTC	CASSQRDRGHYGYTF
TRBV5-1	TRBJ2-2	.	.	TGCGCCAGCAGCTTGGTGACATCCGGGGAGCTGTTTTTT	CASSLVTSGELFF
TRBV13	TRBJ1-2	.	.	TGTGCCAGCAGGAAGGCAGGGGCCCATATCGGCTACACCTTC	CASRKAGAHIGYTF
TRBV2	TRBJ2-7	.	.	TGTGCCAGCAGCGCCGAGTCCGGGGGTCCTTACGAGCAGTACTTC	CASSAESGGPYEQYF
TRBV27	TRBJ1-1	.	.	TGTGCCAGCAGTCCCCGAACAGGCTCGCTAGCTTTCTTT	CASSPRTGSLAFF
TRBV30	TRBJ2-2	.	.	TGTGCCTGGAGTGTGGAGGGTTCTACCGGGGAGCTGTTTTTT	CAWSVEGSTGELFF
TRBV30	TRBJ1-5	.	TRBD1	TGTGCCTGGAGTGTAGACTCGACAGGGGGTCAGCCCCAGCATTTT	CAWSVDSTGGQPQHF
TRBV28	TRBJ1-5	.	TRBD1	TGTGCCAGTAATGATGGACAGGCCCGAAGTCCTAATAGCAATCAGCCCCAGCATTTT	CASNDGQARSPNSNQPQHF
TRBV5-1	TRBJ1-1	.	.	TGCGCCAGCAGGGTCCCGGGGGCTGAAGCTTTCTTT	CASRVPGAEAFF
TRBV4-2	TRBJ2-3	.	TRBD2	TGTGCCAGCAGCCATCTTCTAGCGGGGGCCACAGATACGCAGTATTTT	CASSHLLAGATDTQYF
TRBV28	TRBJ2-7	.	.	TGTGCCAGCAGACCCACCGGGACTCCAACCCCCTACGAGCAGTACTTC	CASRPTGTPTPYEQYF
TRBV29-1	TRBJ1-2	.	TRBD1	TGCAGCGCCCTAGAAGTGACAGGGAGCTACACCTTC	CSALEVTGSYTF
TRBV4-3	TRBJ2-1	few	TRBD2	TGCGCCAGCAGCCAGTCGACCGGGACTAAATACAATGAGCAGTTCTTC	CASSQSTGTKYNEQFF
TRBV6-1	TRBJ1-2	.	.	TGTGCCAGCAGTCGAAGCGGGGTAGGGTATGGCTACACCTTC	CASSRSGVGYGYTF
TRBV18	TRBJ1-2	.	.	TGTGCCAGCTCACCACCATTAACCGGTGGCTACACCTTC	CASSPPLTGGYTF
TRBV2	TRBJ2-3	.	TRBD1	TGTGCCAGCAGTGAAACCCGGACAGGGGGCGGGGTGGGCACAGATACGCAGTATTTT	CASSETRTGGGVGTDTQYF
TRBV10-3	TRBJ1-2	.	.	TGTGCCATCAGTGAAGGTCAGGGGATCTATGGCTACACCTTC	CAISEGQGIYGYTF
TRBV6-1	TRBJ2-7	few	TRBD1	TGTGCCAGCAGAACCGGGACAGGTGCCTACGAGCAGTACTTC	CASRTGTGAYEQYF
TRBV7-9	TRBJ2-2	.	.	TGTGCCAGCAGCACATCACAGAGTTGGAACACCGGGGAGCTGTTTTTT	CASSTSQSWNTGELFF
TRBV10-3	TRBJ2-2	.	.	TGTGCCATCAGTGAGTCTAGCTTCGGCACCGGGGAGCTGTTTTTT	CAISESSFGTGELFF
TRBV4-3	TRBJ2-5	few	.	TGCGCCAGCAGCCAAACAGTAATCAATGGCCAGGGGAGGGGGGAGACCCAGTACTTC	CASSQTVINGQGRGETQYF
TRBV5-4	TRBJ2-7	.	.	TGTGCCAGCAGCGTCCCTACCTCCCGCTACGAGCAGTACTTC	CASSVPTSRYEQYF
TRBV28	TRBJ1-5	few	.	TGTGCCAGCACTCGTCCGGGGTTAAGCCAGCCCCAGCATTTT	CASTRPGLSQPQHF
TRBV19	TRBJ2-5	.	.	TGTGCCAGTAGTGACAGGTGGGAAGAGACCCAGTACTTC	CASSDRWEETQYF
TRBV6-1	TRBJ2-7	.	.	TGTGCCAGCAGTGAAAGTCCCACCACTTCCTACGAGCAGTACTTC	CASSESPTTSYEQYF
TRBV14	TRBJ1-2	.	.	TGTGCCAGCAGCCAAGCACAGATCTATGGCTACACCTTC	CASSQAQIYGYTF
TRBV4-3	TRBJ2-7	.	TRBD2	TGCGCCAGCAGCCAAGTTCGGTTTCGGGGGGAGGTCTACGAGCAGTACTTC	CASSQVRFRGEVYEQYF
TRBV13	TRBJ2-2	.	.	TGTGCCAGCACTAAGGGGCTGGAGACCGGGGAGCTGTTTTTT	CASTKGLETGELFF
TRBV2	TRBJ1-6	.	.	TGTGCCAGCAGTGAAGCGCTGGGGGCGCGGAATTCACCCCTCCACTTT	CASSEALGARNSPLHF